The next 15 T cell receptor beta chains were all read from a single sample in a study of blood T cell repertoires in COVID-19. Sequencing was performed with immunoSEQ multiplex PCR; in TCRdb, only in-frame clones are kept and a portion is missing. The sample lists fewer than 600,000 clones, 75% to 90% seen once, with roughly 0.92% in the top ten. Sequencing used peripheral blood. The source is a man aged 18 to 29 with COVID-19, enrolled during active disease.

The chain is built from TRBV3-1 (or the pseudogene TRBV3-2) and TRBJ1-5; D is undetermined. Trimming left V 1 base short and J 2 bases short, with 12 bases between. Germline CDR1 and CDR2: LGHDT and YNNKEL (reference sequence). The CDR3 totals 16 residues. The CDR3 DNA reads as TGTGCCAGCAGCCAAGCCTCCGTAGCAGGCAATCAGCCCCAGCATTTT. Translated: CASSQASVAGNQPQHF.

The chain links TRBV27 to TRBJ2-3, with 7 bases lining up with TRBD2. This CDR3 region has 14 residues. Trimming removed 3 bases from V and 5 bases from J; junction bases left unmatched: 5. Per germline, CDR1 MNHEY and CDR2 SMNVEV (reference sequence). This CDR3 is CASSFLLAIDTQYF. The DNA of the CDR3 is TGTGCCAGCAGTTTTTTACTAGCGATAGATACGCAGTATTTT.

The CDR3 DNA follows: TGCGCCAGCAGTGGTCAGGGCAGGGGAGTAAATGAAGCTTTCTTT. As protein: CASSGQGRGVNEAFF. V gene TRBV10-1 combines with J gene TRBJ1-1; possible D gene TRBD1, 6 bases. The CDR3 sequence is 15 residues long. Per the germline V gene, CDR1 is WNHNN and CDR2 is SYGVQD (reference sequence). V was clipped by 4 bases and J by 7 bases, with 19 bases between them.

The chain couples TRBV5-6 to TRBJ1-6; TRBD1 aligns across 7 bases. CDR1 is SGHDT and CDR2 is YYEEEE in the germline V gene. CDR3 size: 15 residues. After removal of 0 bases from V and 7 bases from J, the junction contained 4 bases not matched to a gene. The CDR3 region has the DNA TGTGCCAGCAGCTTGGGAGAGACAGGGAATTCACCCCTCCACTTT. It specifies CASSLGETGNSPLHF.

The CDR3 is CATSRDRQGDYGYTF. The CDR3 region has the DNA TGTGCCACCAGCAGAGATCGCCAGGGGGATTATGGCTACACCTTC. The chain carries TRBV15 and TRBJ1-2, with TRBD1 matching over 7 bases. Unmatched junction bases numbered 6, after V lost 0 bases and J lost 5 bases. CDR3 length equals 15 residues. Per germline, CDR1 LNHNV and CDR2 YYDKDF (reference sequence).

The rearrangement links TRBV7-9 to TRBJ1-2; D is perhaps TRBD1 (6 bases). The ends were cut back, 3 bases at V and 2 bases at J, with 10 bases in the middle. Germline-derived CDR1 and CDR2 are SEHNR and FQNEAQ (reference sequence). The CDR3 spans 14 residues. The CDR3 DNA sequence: TGTGCCAGCAGCTTGGGACAACTGAACTATGGCTACACCTTC. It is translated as CASSLGQLNYGYTF.

CDR3 DNA sequence: TGCAGTGCCCACTTCAGGGGAGGCTACACCTTC. Amino acid sequence: CSAHFRGGYTF. This rearrangement joins TRBV20-1 to TRBJ1-2; maybe TRBD1 (6 bases). CDR3 length equals 11 residues. Germline V gene data show CDR1 as DFQATT and CDR2 as SNEGSKA (reference sequence). Trimming removed 6 bases from V and 8 bases from J, with 13 bases in between.

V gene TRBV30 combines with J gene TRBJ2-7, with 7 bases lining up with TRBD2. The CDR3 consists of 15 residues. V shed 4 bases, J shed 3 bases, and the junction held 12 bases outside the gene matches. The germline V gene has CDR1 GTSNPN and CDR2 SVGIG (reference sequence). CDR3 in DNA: TGTGCCTGGACGGCGGGAGTTGGCAGCAACTACGAGCAGTACTTC. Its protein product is CAWTAGVGSNYEQYF.

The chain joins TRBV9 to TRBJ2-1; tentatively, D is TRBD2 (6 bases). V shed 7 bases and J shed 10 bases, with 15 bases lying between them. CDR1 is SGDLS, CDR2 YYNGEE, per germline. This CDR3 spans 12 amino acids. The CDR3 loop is CASGLPNGEQFF. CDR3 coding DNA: TGTGCCAGCGGACTACCCAACGGGGAGCAGTTCTTC.

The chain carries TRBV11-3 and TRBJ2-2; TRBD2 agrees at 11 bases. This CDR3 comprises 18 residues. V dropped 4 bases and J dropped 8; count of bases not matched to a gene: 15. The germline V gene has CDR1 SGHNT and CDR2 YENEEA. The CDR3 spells CASSSYPFTSGSDGELFF. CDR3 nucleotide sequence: TGTGCCAGCAGCTCATACCCCTTTACTAGCGGGAGTGATGGGGAGCTGTTTTTT.

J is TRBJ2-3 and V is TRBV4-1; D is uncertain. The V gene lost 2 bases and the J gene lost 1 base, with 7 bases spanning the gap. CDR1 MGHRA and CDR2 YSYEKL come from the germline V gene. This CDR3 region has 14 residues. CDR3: CASSQIAGTDTQYF. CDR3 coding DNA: TGCGCCAGCAGCCAAATTGCGGGCACAGATACGCAGTATTTT.

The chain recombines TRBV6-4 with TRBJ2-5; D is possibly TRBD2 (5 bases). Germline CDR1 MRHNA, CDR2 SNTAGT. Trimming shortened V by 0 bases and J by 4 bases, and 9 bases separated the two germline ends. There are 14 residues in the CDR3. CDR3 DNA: TGTGCCAGCAGTGACTCTTGGGGAGCAGAGACCCAGTACTTC. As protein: CASSDSWGAETQYF.

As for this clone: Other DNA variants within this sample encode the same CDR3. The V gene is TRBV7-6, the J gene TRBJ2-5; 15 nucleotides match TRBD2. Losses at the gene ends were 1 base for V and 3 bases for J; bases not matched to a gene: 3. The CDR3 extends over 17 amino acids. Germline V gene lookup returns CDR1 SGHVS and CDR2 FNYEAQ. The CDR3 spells CASSLGRTSGGEETQYF. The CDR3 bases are TGTGCCAGCAGCTTAGGACGGACTAGCGGGGGGGAAGAGACCCAGTACTTC.

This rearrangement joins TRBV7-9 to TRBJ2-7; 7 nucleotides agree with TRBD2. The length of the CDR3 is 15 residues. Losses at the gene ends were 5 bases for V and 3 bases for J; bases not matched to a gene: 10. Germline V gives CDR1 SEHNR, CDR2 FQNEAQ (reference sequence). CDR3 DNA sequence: TGTGCCAGCAGCCATGCAGGGCGGGAGAGCTACGAGCAGTACTTC. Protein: CASSHAGRESYEQYF.

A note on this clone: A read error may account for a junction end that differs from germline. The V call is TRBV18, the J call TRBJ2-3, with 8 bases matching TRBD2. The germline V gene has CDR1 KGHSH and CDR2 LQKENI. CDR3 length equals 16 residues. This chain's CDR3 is CASSPPRGGDTDTQYF. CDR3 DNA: TGTGCCAGCTCCCCACCACGGGGGGGGGACACAGATACGCAGTATTTT.